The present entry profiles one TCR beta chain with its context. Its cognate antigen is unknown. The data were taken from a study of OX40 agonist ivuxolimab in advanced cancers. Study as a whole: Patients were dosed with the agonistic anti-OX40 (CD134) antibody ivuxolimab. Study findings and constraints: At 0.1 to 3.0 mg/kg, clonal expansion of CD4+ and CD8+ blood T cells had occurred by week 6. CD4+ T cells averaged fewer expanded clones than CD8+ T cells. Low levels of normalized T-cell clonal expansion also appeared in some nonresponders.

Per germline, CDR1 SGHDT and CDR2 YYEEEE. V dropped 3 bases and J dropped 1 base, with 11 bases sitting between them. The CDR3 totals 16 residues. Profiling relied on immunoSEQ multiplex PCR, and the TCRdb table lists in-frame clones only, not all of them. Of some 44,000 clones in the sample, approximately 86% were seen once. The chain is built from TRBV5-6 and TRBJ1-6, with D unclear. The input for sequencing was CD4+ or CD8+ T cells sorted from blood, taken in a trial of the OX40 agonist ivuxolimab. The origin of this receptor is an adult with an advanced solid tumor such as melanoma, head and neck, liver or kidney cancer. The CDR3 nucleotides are TGTGCCAGCAGCTCCCTTGGGAGTTCCTATAATTCACCCCTCCACTTT. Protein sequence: CASSSLGSSYNSPLHF.